This TCR beta chain was identified during a study of T cells in narcolepsy. Notes on this clone: What it binds is unknown.

Study-wide findings and caveats: In some patient and control memory CD4+ samples, autoreactive clones were absent. Autoreactive clonotypes reportedly recurred in blood of same and different patients, not controls.

The assay was immunoSEQ multiplex PCR, and TCRdb's table has in-frame clones only and misses some. The sample holds fewer than 30,000 clones; 86% are singletons and the top ten take more than 0.95%. Germline V gives CDR1 KGHSH, CDR2 LQKENI. V was trimmed by 6 bases and J by 6 bases, leaving 11 bases between them. The CDR3 runs to 13 residues. This TCR derives from a human donor with narcolepsy. The rearrangement uses TRBV18 and TRBJ1-4; tentative D call: TRBD1 (5 bases). Material: CD45RA- memory CD4+ T cells from PBMCs. The CDR3 protein is CASSPGTDEKLFF. CDR3 bases: TGTGCCAGCTCGCCCGGGACGGATGAAAAACTGTTTTTT.